This TCR beta chain was captured in a study of blood T cell repertoires in COVID-19. Original handling: Reference gene primer amplification gave estimated nucleated cell counts. The protocol was immunoSEQ multiplex PCR, while the TCRdb copy is restricted to in-frame clones and leaves out a portion. V and J calls and clone size follow that table, whereas D and trimming were derived from the DNA. The sample lists roughly 400,000 clones, just under 90% occurring once. The sample holds one count of this clone. Germline CDR1 and CDR2: SGHAT and FQNNGV. CDR3 length: 13 residues. With 5 bases removed from V and 7 bases from J, the gap between germline ends came to 14 bases.

This TCR derives from a woman aged 50 to 60 who had recovered from COVID-19. Sequenced input: PBMCs or T cells enriched from blood (not recorded which). The chain links TRBV11-2 to TRBJ1-2; D perhaps matches TRBD1 (6 bases). The CDR3 loop is CASSHGQSGGYTF. Written as DNA, the CDR3 is TGTGCCAGCAGCCACGGACAGTCCGGTGGCTACACCTTC.